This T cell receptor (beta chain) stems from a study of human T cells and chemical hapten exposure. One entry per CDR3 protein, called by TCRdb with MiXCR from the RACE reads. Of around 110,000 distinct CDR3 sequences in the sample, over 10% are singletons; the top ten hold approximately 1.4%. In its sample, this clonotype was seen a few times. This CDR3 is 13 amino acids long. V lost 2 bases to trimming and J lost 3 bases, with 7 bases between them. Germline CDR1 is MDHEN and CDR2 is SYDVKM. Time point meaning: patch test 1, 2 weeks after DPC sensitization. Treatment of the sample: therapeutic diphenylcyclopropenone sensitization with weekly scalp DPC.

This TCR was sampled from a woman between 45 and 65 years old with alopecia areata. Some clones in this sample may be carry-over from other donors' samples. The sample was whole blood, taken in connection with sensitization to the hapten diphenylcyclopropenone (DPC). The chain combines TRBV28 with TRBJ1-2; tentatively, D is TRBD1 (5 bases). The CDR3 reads CASSLLGHYGYTF. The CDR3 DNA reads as TGTGCCAGCAGTTTACTGGGGCACTATGGCTACACCTTC.